The source of this TCR beta chain is a study of B cell selection in AIRE deficiency. Regarding this clone: The antigen is not known.

Produced via immunoSEQ multiplex PCR; TCRdb's table is partial and in-frame only. The table has about 21,000 clones, roughly 97% seen once. The sorted conventional CD4 T cells were gated as CD4+CD127+. Trimming removed 1 base from V and 6 bases from J; junction bases left unmatched: 12. From germline, CDR1 is GTSNPN and CDR2 SVGIG (reference sequence). The CDR3 covers 17 residues. Study-level points and caveats: Shared Treg sequences were biased toward short CDR3s with few non-templated nucleotide insertions. Of some 3,300 shared Treg TCRbeta sequences, about 32% were healthy-only, around 10% patient-only. TCRbeta-only data showed roughly a third of shared healthy Treg sequences in healthy Tconv. Roughly 31% of healthy-donor shared Treg TCRbeta sequences appeared in patient Tconv cells.

This receptor was taken from a human donor with AIRE deficiency. The sample consisted of conventional CD4+ T cells sorted from PBMCs. This chain joins TRBV30 and TRBJ2-3, with 11 bases lining up with TRBD2. CDR3 sequence (DNA): TGTGCCTGGAGTGCGGACAGGACTAGCGGGTCCTCGGATACGCAGTATTTT. Translation gives CAWSADRTSGSSDTQYF.